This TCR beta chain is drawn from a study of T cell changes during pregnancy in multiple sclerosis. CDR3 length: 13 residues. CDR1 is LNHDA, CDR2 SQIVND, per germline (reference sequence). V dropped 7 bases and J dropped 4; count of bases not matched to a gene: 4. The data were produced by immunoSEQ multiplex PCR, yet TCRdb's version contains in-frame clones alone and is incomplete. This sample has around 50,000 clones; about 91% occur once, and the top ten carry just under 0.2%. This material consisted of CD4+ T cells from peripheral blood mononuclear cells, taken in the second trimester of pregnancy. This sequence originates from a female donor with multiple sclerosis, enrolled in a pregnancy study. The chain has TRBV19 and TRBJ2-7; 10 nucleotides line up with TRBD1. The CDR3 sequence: CASTGTGAYEQYF. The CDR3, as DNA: TGTGCCAGTACCGGGACAGGGGCTTACGAGCAGTACTTC.